This T cell receptor beta chain was observed in a study of cytotoxic CD8 clonotypes in ibrutinib-treated CLL. In this sample, this clone turned up a few times. Generated by immunoSEQ multiplex PCR, the TCRdb table keeps only in-frame clones and is missing some. The data contain about 140,000 clones, approximately 77% of them singletons. Trimming cost V 3 bases and J 4 bases, with 7 bases left between them. CDR3 length: 12 residues. Germline V lookup: CDR1 LNHDA, CDR2 SQIVND (reference sequence). The V and J genes are TRBV19 and TRBJ2-7; D is uncertain. The sequence derives from a human donor with chronic lymphocytic leukemia. Here the sequenced sample was PBMCs, taken after 12 months of ibrutinib treatment. Written as DNA, the CDR3 is TGTGCCAGTAGTATGGGATCGTACGAGCAGTACTTC. This translates into CASSMGSYEQYF.